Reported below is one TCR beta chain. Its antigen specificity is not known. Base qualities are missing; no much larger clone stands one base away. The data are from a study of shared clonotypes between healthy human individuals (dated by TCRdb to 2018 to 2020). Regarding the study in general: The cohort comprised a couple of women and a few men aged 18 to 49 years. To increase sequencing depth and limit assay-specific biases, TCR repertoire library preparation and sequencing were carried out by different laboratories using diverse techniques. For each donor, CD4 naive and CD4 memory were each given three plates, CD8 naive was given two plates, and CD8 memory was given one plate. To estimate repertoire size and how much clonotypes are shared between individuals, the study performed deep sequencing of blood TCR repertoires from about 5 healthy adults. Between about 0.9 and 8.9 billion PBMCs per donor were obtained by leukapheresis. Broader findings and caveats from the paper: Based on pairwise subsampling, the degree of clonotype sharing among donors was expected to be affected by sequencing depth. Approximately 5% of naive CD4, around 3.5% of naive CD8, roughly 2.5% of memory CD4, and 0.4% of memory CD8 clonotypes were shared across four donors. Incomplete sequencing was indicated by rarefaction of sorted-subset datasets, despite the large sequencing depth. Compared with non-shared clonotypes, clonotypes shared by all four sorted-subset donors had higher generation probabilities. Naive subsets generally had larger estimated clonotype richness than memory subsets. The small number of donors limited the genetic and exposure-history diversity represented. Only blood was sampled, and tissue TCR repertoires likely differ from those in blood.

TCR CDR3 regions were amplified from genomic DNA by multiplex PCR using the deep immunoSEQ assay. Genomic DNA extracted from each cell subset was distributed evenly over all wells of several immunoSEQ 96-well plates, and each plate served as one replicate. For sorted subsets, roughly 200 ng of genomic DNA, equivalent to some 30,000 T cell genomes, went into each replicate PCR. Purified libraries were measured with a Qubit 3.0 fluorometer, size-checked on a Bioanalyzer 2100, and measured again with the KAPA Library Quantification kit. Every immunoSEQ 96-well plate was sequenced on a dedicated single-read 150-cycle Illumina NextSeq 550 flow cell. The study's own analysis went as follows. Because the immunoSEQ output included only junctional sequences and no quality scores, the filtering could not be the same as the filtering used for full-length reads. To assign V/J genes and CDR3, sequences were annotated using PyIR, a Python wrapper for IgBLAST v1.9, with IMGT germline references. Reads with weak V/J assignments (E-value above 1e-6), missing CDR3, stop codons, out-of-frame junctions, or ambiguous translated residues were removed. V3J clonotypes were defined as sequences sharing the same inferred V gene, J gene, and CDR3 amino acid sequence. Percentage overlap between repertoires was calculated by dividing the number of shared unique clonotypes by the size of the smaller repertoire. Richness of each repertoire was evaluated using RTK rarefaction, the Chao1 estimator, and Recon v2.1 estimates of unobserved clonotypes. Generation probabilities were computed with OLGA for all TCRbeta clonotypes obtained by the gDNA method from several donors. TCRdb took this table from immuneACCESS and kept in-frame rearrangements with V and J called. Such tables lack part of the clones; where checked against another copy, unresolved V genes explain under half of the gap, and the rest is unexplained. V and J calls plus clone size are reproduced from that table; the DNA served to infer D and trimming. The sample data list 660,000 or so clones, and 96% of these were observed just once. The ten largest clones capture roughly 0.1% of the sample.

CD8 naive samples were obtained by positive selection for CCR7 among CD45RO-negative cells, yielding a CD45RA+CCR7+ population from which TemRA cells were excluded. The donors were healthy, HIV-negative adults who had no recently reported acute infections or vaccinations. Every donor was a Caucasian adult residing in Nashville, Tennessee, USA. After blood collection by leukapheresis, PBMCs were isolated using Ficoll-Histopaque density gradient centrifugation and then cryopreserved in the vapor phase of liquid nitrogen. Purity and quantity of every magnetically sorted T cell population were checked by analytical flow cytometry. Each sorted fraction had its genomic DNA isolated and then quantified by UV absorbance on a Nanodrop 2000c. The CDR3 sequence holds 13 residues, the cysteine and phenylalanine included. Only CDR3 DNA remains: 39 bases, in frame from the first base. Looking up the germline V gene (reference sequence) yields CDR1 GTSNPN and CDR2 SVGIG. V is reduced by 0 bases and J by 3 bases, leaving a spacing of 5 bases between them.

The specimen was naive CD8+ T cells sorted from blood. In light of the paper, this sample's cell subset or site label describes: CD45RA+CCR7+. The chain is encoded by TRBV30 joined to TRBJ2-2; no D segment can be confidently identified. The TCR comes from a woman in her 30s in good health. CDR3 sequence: CAWSVVYTGELFF. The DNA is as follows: TGTGCCTGGAGTGTAGTTTACACCGGGGAGCTGTTTTTT. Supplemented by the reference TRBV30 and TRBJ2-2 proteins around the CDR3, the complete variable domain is SQTIHQWPATLVQPVGSPLSLECTVEGTSNPNLYWYRQAAGRGLQLLFYSVGIGQISSEVPQNLSASRPQDRQFILSSKKLLLSDSGFYLCAWSVVYTGELFFGEGSRLTVL.